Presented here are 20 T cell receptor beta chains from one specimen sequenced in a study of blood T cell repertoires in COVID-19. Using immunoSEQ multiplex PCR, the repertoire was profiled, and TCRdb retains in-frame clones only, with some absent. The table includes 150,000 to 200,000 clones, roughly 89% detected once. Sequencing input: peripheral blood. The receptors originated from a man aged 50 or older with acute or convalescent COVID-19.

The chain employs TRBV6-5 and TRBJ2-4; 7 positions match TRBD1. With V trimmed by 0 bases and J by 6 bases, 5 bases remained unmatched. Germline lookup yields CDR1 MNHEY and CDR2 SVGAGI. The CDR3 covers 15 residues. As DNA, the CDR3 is TGTGCCAGCAGTTACTCGATCAAGGGGGCAAACATTCAGTACTTC. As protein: CASSYSIKGANIQYF.

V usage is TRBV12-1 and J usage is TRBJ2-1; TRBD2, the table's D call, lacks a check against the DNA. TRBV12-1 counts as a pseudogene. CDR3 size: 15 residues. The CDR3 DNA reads TGTGCCAGCAGCTTTTCCGCGCGGGAGAGGAATGAGCAGTTCTTC. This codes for CASSFSARERNEQFF.

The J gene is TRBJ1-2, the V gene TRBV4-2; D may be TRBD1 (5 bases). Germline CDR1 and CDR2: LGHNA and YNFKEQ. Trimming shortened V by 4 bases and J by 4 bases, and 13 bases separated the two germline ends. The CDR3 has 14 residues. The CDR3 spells CASSLEAGVYGYTF. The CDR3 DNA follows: TGTGCCAGCAGCCTCGAGGCGGGGGTCTATGGCTACACCTTC.

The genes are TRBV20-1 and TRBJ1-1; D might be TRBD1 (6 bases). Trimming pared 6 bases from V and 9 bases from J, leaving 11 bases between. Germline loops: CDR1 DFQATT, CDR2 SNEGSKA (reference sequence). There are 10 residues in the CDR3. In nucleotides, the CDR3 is TGCAGTGCACTCAGGGGCCAAGCTTTCTTT. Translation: CSALRGQAFF.

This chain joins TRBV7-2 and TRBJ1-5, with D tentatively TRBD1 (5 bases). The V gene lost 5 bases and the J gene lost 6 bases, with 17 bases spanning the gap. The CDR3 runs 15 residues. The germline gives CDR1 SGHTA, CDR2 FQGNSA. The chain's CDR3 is CASSKEWGGVQPQHF. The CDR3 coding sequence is TGTGCCAGCAGCAAGGAATGGGGGGGTGTTCAGCCCCAGCATTTT.

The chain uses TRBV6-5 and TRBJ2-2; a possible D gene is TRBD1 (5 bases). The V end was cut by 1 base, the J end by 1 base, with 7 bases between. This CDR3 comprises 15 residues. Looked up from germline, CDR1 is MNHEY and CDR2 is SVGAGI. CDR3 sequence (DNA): TGTGCCAGCAGTTACTTCGGACAGAACACCGGGGAGCTGTTTTTT. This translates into CASSYFGQNTGELFF.

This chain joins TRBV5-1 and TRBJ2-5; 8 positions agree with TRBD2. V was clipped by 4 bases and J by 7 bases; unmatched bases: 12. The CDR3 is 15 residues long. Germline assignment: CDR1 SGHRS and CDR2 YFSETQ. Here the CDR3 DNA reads TGCGCCAGCAGCCCGGACATAGCGGGGATAGGGACCCAGTACTTC. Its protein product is CASSPDIAGIGTQYF.

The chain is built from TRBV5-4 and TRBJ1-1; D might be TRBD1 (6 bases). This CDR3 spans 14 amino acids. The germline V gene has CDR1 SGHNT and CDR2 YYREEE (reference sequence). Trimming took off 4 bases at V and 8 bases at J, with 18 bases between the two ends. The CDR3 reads CASSLPRRGAEAFF. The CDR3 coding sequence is TGTGCCAGCAGCCTCCCGCGCAGGGGAGCCGAAGCTTTCTTT.

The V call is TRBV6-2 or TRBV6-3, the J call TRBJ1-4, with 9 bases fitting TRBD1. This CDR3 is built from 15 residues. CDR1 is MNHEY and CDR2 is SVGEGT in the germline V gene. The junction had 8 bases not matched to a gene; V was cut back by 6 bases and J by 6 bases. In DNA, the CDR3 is TGTGCCAGCAGCGGGGGACAGGGAGGGGATGAAAAACTGTTTTTT. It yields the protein CASSGGQGGDEKLFF.

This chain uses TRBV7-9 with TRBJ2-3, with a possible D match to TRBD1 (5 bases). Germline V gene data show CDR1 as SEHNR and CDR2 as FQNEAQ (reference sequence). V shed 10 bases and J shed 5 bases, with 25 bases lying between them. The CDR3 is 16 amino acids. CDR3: CATAHPGPKGRDTQYF. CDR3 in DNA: TGTGCCACCGCACACCCAGGGCCGAAGGGTCGAGATACGCAGTATTTT.

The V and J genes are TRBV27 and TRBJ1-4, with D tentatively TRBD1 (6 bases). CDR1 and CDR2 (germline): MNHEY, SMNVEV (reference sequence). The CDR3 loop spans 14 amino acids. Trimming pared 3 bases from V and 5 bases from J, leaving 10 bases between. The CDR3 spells CASSFRDTNEKLFF. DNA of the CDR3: TGTGCCAGCAGTTTCCGGGACACCAATGAAAAACTGTTTTTT. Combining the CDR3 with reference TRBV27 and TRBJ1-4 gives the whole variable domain EAQVTQNPRYLITVTGKKLTVTCSQNMNHEYMSWYRQDPGLGLRQIYYSMNVEVTDKGDVPEGYKVSRKEKRNFPLILESPSPNQTSLYFCASSFRDTNEKLFFGSGTQLSVL.

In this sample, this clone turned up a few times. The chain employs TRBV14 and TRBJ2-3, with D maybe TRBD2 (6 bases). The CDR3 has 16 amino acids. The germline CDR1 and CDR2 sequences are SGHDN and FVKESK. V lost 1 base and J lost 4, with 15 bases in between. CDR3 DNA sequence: TGTGCCAGCAGCCAAGTGACGGGAGCCCCCCCAGATACGCAGTATTTT. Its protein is CASSQVTGAPPDTQYF.

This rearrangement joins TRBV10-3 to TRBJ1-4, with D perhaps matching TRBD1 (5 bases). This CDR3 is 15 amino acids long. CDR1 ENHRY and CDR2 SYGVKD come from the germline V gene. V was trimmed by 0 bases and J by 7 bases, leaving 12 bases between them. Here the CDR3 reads CAISESAGMGEKLFF. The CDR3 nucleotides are TGTGCCATCAGTGAGTCTGCAGGGATGGGTGAAAAACTGTTTTTT.

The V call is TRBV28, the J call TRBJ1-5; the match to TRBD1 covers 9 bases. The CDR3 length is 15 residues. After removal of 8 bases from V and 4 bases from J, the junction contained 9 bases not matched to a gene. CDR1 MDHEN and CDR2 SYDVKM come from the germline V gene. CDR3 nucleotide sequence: TGTGCCAGCGGGATGACAGGGGGTTGGAATCAGCCCCAGCATTTT. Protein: CASGMTGGWNQPQHF.

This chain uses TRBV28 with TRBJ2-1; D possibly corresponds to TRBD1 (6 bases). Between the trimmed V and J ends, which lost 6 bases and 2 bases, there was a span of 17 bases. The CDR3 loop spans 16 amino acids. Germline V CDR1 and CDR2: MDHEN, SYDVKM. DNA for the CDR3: TGTGCCAGCAGCTCTCCGCAGGGGAAGGCCTACAATGAGCAGTTCTTC. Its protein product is CASSSPQGKAYNEQFF.

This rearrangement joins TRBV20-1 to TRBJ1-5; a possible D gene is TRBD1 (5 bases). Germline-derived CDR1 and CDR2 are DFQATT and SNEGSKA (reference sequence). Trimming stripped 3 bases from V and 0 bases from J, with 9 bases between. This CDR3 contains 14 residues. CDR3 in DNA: TGCAGTGCTAGTGACACAGGTAGCAATCAGCCCCAGCATTTT. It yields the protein CSASDTGSNQPQHF.

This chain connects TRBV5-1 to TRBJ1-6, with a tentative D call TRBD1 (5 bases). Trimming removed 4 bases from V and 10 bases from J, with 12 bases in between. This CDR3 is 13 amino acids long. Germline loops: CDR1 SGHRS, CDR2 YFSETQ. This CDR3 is CASSRGGGSPLHF. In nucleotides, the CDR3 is TGCGCCAGCAGCCGCGGGGGGGGATCACCCCTCCACTTT.

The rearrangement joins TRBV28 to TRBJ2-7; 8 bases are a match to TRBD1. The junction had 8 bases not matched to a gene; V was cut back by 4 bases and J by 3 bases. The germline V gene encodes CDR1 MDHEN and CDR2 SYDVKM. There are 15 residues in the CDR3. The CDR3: CASSSRTGKGYEQYF. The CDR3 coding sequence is TGTGCCAGCAGTTCCAGGACAGGGAAAGGCTACGAGCAGTACTTC.

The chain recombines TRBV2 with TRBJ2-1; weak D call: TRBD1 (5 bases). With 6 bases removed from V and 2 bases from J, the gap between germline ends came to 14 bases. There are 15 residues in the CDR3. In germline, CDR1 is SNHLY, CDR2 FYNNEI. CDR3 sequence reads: CASRDQGTPYNEQFF. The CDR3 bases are TGTGCCAGCAGAGACCAGGGTACCCCCTACAATGAGCAGTTCTTC.

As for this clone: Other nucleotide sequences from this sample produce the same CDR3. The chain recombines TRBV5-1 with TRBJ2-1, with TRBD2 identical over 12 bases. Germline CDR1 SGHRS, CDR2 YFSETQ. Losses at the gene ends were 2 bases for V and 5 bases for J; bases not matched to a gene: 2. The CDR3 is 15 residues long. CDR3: CASSLGLAGNNEQFF. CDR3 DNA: TGCGCCAGCAGCTTAGGACTAGCGGGAAACAATGAGCAGTTCTTC.